This T cell receptor beta chain was sequenced in a study of metastatic and nonmetastatic thyroid tumors. For this clone: A read error may produce the germline difference seen at one junction end.

The CDR3 runs 15 residues. Looked up from germline, CDR1 is MDHEN and CDR2 is SYDVKM. Every patient underwent thyroid surgery untreated. In the authors' workflow: Variation in CDR3 across clinicopathological groups served as the basis for constructing a distant-metastasis classifier in papillary thyroid cancer. TCRdb re-clonotyped the PCR reads through MiXCR. These V and J calls are TCRdb output, not the study's own analysis. The table includes approximately 20,000 clones, under 25% detected once. V gene TRBV28 combines with J gene TRBJ2-7; 8 bases line up with TRBD2. Sequenced sample: tumor tissue. This TCR was sampled from a male donor with papillary thyroid cancer or a benign thyroid nodule (not recorded which). Some clones in this sample may be carry-over from other donors' samples. Here the CDR3 DNA reads TGTGCGAGCAGGGTCCCGGCGGGAGGCGCCGACGAGCAGTACTTC. It yields the protein CASRVPAGGADEQYF.